This T cell receptor beta chain emerged from a study of blood T cell repertoires in COVID-19. The junction had 3 bases not matched to a gene; V was cut back by 1 base and J by 1 base. Germline-derived CDR1 and CDR2 are LGHDT and YNNKEL (reference sequence). The CDR3 loop spans 16 amino acids. Profiled with immunoSEQ multiplex PCR; TCRdb holds only in-frame clones, not every one. Seen here are some 100,000 clones, 80% to 90% observed once, and the top ten hold roughly 2.7%. The chain carries TRBV3-1 (or the pseudogene TRBV3-2) and TRBJ1-3; 8 nucleotides agree with TRBD1. Material for sequencing was PBMCs or T cells enriched from blood (not recorded which). The sequence came from a woman aged 45-65 years who had recovered from COVID-19. In DNA form, the CDR3 reads TGTGCCAGCAGCCAAGCCAGGGGGCGGTCTGGAAACACCATATATTTT. Its translation is CASSQARGRSGNTIYF.